This record concerns one T cell receptor (beta chain) sequence. TCRdb re-derived calls from the RT-PCR reads in MiXCR, one entry per CDR3 protein. Of about 700,000 distinct CDR3 sequences listed, approximately 14% are singletons. The CDR3 extends over 14 amino acids. The germline CDR1 and CDR2 sequences are MNHEY and SVGAGI. V lost 6 bases and J lost 1, with 12 bases in between. This TCR was recovered from a female donor in good health, serving as a healthy control. The chain combines TRBV6-5 with TRBJ1-1, with D possibly matching TRBD1 (5 bases). Material: memory CD4+ T cells from blood. The CDR3 DNA is TGTGCCAGCAGGGGGACCCGGGCGAACACTGAAGCTTTCTTT. Protein: CASRGTRANTEAFF.